This T cell receptor beta chain was identified during a study of cytomegalovirus exposure and HLA in healthy donors. Germline CDR1 is SEHNR and CDR2 is FQNEAQ (reference sequence). The CDR3 spans 17 residues. This PCR relied on a set of 60 Vbeta primers and 13 Jbeta primers. Assay used: immunoSEQ multiplex PCR; TCRdb lists only in-frame clones, some missing. The table includes approximately 38,000 clones, roughly 82% detected once. General study findings and limits: Per published reports, the classifier diagnosed cytomegalovirus status with high specificity and sensitivity.

Comment on this clone: Its antigen is not identified. An end of the junction differs from the germline gene, which may be a read error.

The sequenced material came from PBMCs. V usage is TRBV7-9 and J usage is TRBJ2-7; 9 bases line up with TRBD1. This sequence originates from a woman aged 18-30 years in good health and CMV-seropositive. CDR3 in amino acids: CSSSFVGGTGSFDEQYF. CDR3 DNA sequence: TGTTCCAGCAGCTTTGTAGGCGGGACAGGGAGCTTCGACGAGCAGTACTTC.